Below are 18 T cell receptor beta chains sequenced from a single sample in a study of graft-versus-host responses after intestinal transplantation. These receptors lack a known antigen. Method: immunoSEQ multiplex PCR; TCRdb's copy keeps in-frame clones and lacks some. The sample records about 150,000 clones, about 90% being singletons. The sample was unstimulated CD4+ T cells sorted from spleen or lymph node cells, taken before intestinal transplant. All receptors come from a human donor who received an intestinal transplant.

The V gene is TRBV19, the J gene TRBJ2-1; D is possibly TRBD2 (5 bases). The V end was cut by 5 bases, the J end by 0 bases, with 14 bases between. The CDR3 consists of 16 residues. The V gene's germline CDR1 is LNHDA and CDR2 SQIVND (reference sequence). CDR3 region: CASSPLSVLSYNEQFF. The CDR3 DNA is TGTGCCAGTAGTCCACTTAGCGTACTCTCCTACAATGAGCAGTTCTTC.

The rearrangement uses TRBV19 and TRBJ1-5, with D unresolved. Per the germline V gene, CDR1 is LNHDA and CDR2 is SQIVND (reference sequence). The CDR3 spans 13 residues. Trimming pared 7 bases from V and 7 bases from J, leaving 14 bases between. CDR3 sequence: CASTPVAGQPQHF. The CDR3 nucleotides are TGTGCCAGTACCCCCGTGGCAGGCCAGCCCCAGCATTTT.

The rearrangement links TRBV7-2 to TRBJ2-2; no clear D gene. The V gene lost 0 bases and the J gene lost 4 bases, with 6 bases spanning the gap. This CDR3 spans 14 amino acids. Germline V CDR1 and CDR2: SGHTA, FQGNSA. The CDR3 spells CASSLAAFTGELFF. The CDR3 region has the DNA TGTGCCAGCAGCTTAGCGGCCTTCACCGGGGAGCTGTTTTTT.

The chain joins TRBV6-5 to TRBJ1-1; D is perhaps TRBD1 (5 bases). Germline CDR1 MNHEY, CDR2 SVGAGI. The CDR3 contains 14 residues. V gave up 6 bases and J gave up 0 bases, with 11 bases separating them. The CDR3 reads CASRGVLLNTEAFF. DNA for the CDR3: TGTGCCAGCAGAGGGGTCCTGCTGAACACTGAAGCTTTCTTT.

V is TRBV6-8 and J is TRBJ1-4, with no clear D. CDR1 MNHGY and CDR2 SAAAGT come from the germline V gene. CDR3 length: 11 amino acids. Trimming removed 7 bases from V and 10 bases from J, with 10 bases in between. The CDR3 nucleotides are TGTGCCAGCACTAACCCCGGAAAACTGTTTTTT. Its translation: CASTNPGKLFF.

The rearrangement joins TRBV4-1 to TRBJ2-1; 9 nucleotides align to TRBD2. The junction had 6 bases not matched to a gene; V was cut back by 2 bases and J by 1 base. Germline loops: CDR1 MGHRA, CDR2 YSYEKL. The CDR3 has 17 residues. The DNA of the CDR3 is TGCGCCAGCAGCCAAAACGGAGCGGGAGGATCCTACAATGAGCAGTTCTTC. Protein: CASSQNGAGGSYNEQFF.

The J gene is TRBJ2-3, the V gene TRBV5-1, with 12 bases aligning to TRBD2. CDR3 length equals 16 residues. The V and J ends lost 4 bases and 2 bases, in that order; junction bases with no gene match: 5. CDR1 is SGHRS, CDR2 YFSETQ, per germline. This CDR3 is CASSGGTSGSTDTQYF. The CDR3 DNA sequence: TGCGCCAGCAGCGGCGGGACTAGCGGGTCCACAGATACGCAGTATTTT.

The rearrangement joins TRBV27 to TRBJ2-1, with D perhaps TRBD1 (6 bases). The germline V gene encodes CDR1 MNHEY and CDR2 SMNVEV (reference sequence). Trimming removed 1 base at V and 7 bases at J, with 17 bases between. CDR3 length: 16 amino acids. CDR3 DNA sequence: TGTGCCAGCAGTTTATACTCCGACAGGCTCTTGAATGAGCAGTTCTTC. Encoded protein: CASSLYSDRLLNEQFF.

V usage is TRBV19 and J usage is TRBJ1-6; D is unresolved. CDR1 LNHDA and CDR2 SQIVND come from the germline V gene (reference sequence). With 5 bases removed from V and 7 bases from J, the gap between germline ends came to 6 bases. CDR3 length equals 12 residues. The CDR3 region has the DNA TGTGCCAGTAGTGCCGACAATTCACCCCTCCACTTT. Its protein is CASSADNSPLHF.

The DNA for the CDR3 is TGTGCCAGCTGTCAGACGGCCAGCACAGATACGCAGTATTTT. Amino acid sequence: CASCQTASTDTQYF. This sequence joins TRBV5-8 and TRBJ2-3; D gene unclear. There are 14 residues in the CDR3. Per germline, CDR1 SGHTS and CDR2 YDEGEE. Trimming left V 7 bases short and J 0 bases short, with 12 bases between.

V is TRBV25-1 and J is TRBJ1-4, with 11 positions matching TRBD1. Germline assignment: CDR1 MGHDK and CDR2 SYGVNS. The CDR3 covers 15 residues. Trimming at V came to 4 bases and at J to 8 bases, leaving 6 bases not matched to a gene. The CDR3 sequence: CASSGRTGGGEKLFF. The CDR3 DNA is TGTGCCAGCAGTGGCCGGACAGGGGGCGGCGAAAAACTGTTTTTT.

This rearrangement joins TRBV9 to TRBJ2-2; 7 bases align to TRBD2. This CDR3 comprises 16 residues. The junction had 5 bases not matched to a gene; V was cut back by 2 bases and J by 1 base. Germline V gene lookup returns CDR1 SGDLS and CDR2 YYNGEE. Here the CDR3 DNA reads TGTGCCAGCAGCGTGAGACTAGCCTTGAACACCGGGGAGCTGTTTTTT. Protein sequence: CASSVRLALNTGELFF.

V gene TRBV6-5 combines with J gene TRBJ2-5; TRBD2 matches at 8 bases. The CDR3 runs 16 residues. V lost 4 bases and J lost 5; bases outside the gene matches: 12. From germline, CDR1 is MNHEY and CDR2 SVGAGI. The CDR3 loop reads CASSLRSGSIFETQYF. Written as DNA, the CDR3 is TGTGCCAGCAGTTTACGGAGCGGGAGTATTTTCGAGACCCAGTACTTC.

The count of this clone is one. CDR3: CASSLGRSNQPQHF. The CDR3 DNA follows: TGTGCCAGCAGCTTAGGACGGAGCAATCAGCCCCAGCATTTT. V gene TRBV7-2 combines with J gene TRBJ1-5; D gene ambiguous. Per germline, CDR1 SGHTA and CDR2 FQGNSA. Deletions cut 1 base from V and 1 base from J, with 5 bases between. The CDR3 has 14 amino acids. Filled out from reference TRBV7-2 and TRBJ1-5, the complete variable domain reads GAGVSQSPSNKVTEKGKDVELRCDPISGHTALYWYRQSLGQGLEFLIYFQGNSAPDKSGLPSDRFSAERTGGSVSTLTIQRTQQEDSAVYLCASSLGRSNQPQHFGDGTRLSIL.

The chain has TRBV6-5 and TRBJ2-1, with D hard to call. CDR1 is MNHEY and CDR2 is SVGAGI in the germline V gene. The V end lost 2 bases, the J end lost 0 bases, and 8 bases lay between the germline ends. The CDR3 covers 15 residues. CDR3 in amino acids: CASSYPPHSYNEQFF. The CDR3 DNA sequence: TGTGCCAGCAGTTACCCCCCACACTCCTACAATGAGCAGTTCTTC.

The V and J genes are TRBV19 and TRBJ1-5; 7 nucleotides agree with TRBD1. This CDR3 region has 14 residues. Germline V gives CDR1 LNHDA, CDR2 SQIVND (reference sequence). The junction had 5 bases not matched to a gene; V was cut back by 4 bases and J by 5 bases. The CDR3 is CASSNEGAHQPQHF. As DNA, the CDR3 is TGTGCCAGTAGTAATGAGGGGGCCCATCAGCCCCAGCATTTT.

This clone showed up just once. J is TRBJ2-7 and V is TRBV27; perhaps TRBD1 as D (6 bases). Trimming removed 4 bases from V and 9 bases from J, with 16 bases in between. The CDR3 totals 13 residues. Per germline, CDR1 MNHEY and CDR2 SMNVEV (reference sequence). Here the CDR3 reads CASSSLQGRGQYF. In DNA form, the CDR3 reads TGTGCCAGCAGTTCTTTACAGGGTAGGGGGCAGTACTTC.

The rearrangement uses TRBV6-5 and TRBJ2-7, with 8 bases lining up with TRBD2. V lost 3 bases, J lost 9 bases, and 13 bases stayed unmatched. The CDR3 loop spans 15 amino acids. The germline V gene has CDR1 MNHEY and CDR2 SVGAGI. The CDR3 region has the DNA TGTGCCAGCAGTTATGCGGGAGGCCCCGCTGATGGGCAGTACTTC. The encoded protein is CASSYAGGPADGQYF.